A single T cell receptor beta chain is shown here with its context. A case of COVID-19 had been met by exposed participants within 2 weeks before study entry. After removal of 7 bases from V and 2 bases from J, the junction contained 12 bases not matched to a gene. Germline V gene data show CDR1 as MNHEY and CDR2 as SMNVEV (reference sequence). The CDR3 has 17 amino acids. Produced via immunoSEQ multiplex PCR; TCRdb's table is partial and in-frame only. Of hundreds of thousands of clones in the sample, 70% to 90% are singletons; the top ten hold around 0.85%. This sample was included in a study of blood T cell repertoires in COVID-19. For the study at large: From the United States, Italy and Spain came samples of acute and convalescent COVID-19.

V usage is TRBV27 and J usage is TRBJ2-2; 8 bases are a match to TRBD1. Sequencing was performed on PBMCs or T cells enriched from blood (not recorded which). The source of this sequence is a man aged 45-65 years who had been exposed to COVID-19. In nucleotides, the CDR3 is TGTGCCAGCACCAATAAACCGGGACAGGATAACACCGGGGAGCTGTTTTTT. Amino acids: CASTNKPGQDNTGELFF.